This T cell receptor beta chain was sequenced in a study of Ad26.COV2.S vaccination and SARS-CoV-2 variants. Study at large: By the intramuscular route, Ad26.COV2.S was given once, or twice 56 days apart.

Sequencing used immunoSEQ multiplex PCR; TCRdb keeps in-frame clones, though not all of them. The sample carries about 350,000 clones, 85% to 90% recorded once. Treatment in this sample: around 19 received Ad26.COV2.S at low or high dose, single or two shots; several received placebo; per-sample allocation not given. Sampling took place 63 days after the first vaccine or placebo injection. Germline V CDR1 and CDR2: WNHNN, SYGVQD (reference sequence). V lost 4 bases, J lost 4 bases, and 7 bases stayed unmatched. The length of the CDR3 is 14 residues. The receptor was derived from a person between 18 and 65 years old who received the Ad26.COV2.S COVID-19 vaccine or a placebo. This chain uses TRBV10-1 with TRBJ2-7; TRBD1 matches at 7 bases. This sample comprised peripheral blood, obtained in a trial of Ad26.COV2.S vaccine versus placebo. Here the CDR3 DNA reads TGCGCCAGCAGTGGACAGGGCTATGATTACGAGCAGTACTTC. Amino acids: CASSGQGYDYEQYF.